This is a list of T cell receptor beta chains from one sample in a study of T cell clonotyping in hematopoietic cell transplantation. Some clones are missing from TCRdb's copy, which holds only in-frame ones; the method was immunoSEQ multiplex PCR. The sample contains about 20,000 clones, around 88% of which appear only once. Sequenced here: peripheral blood mononuclear cells, sampled before stem cell transplant. These receptors were obtained from a man aged 45-65 years with acute myeloid leukemia. Some clones in this sample may be carry-over from other donors' samples. Each CDR3 is given with its conserved first and last residue. A D gene is named only where the DNA matches it firmly. Some rows mark clone size as missing; the rest say once, few, many or name a class of expanded clone.

cdr3_aa	cdr3_nt	j_call	d_call	v_call	clone_size
CASSLGIGGQPQHF	TGTGCCAGCAGCTTAGGTATCGGTGGGCAGCCCCAGCATTTT	TRBJ1-5	.	TRBV11-2	.
CASSPPSPDYEQYF	TGTGCCAGCAGCCCACCCTCACCAGACTACGAGCAGTACTTC	TRBJ2-7	.	TRBV11-2	few
CASSPAGGYQETQYF	TGTGCCAGCAGCCCAGCGGGGGGCTACCAAGAGACCCAGTACTTC	TRBJ2-5	TRBD2	TRBV5-4	once
CAWSPTHERYF	TGTGCCTGGAGTCCAACTCACGAGCGGTACTTC	TRBJ2-7	.	TRBV30	.
CASSVGGTGPASSGNTIYF	TGTGCCAGCAGCGTAGGTGGGACAGGACCCGCGAGCTCTGGAAACACCATATATTTT	TRBJ1-3	TRBD1	TRBV9	.
CASSTQGRTEAFF	TGTGCCAGCTCGACACAGGGTCGCACTGAAGCTTTCTTT	TRBJ1-1	.	TRBV18	.
CASSREGFPGNTIYF	TGCGCCAGCAGCCGAGAGGGGTTCCCTGGAAACACCATATATTTT	TRBJ1-3	.	TRBV4-3	.
CASSSRLYSPLHF	TGTGCCAGCAGTTCTCGACTTTATTCACCCCTCCACTTT	TRBJ1-6	.	TRBV28	.
CASSLAGLEAETQYF	TGTGCCAGCAGCTTAGCAGGACTAGAGGCAGAGACCCAGTACTTC	TRBJ2-5	TRBD2	TRBV7-8	.
CASSSNWGSSKNIQYF	TGTGCCAGCAGTTCCAATTGGGGGTCTAGCAAAAACATTCAGTACTTC	TRBJ2-4	.	TRBV27	few
CAWSDRWGNEQFF	TGTGCCTGGAGTGATCGCTGGGGCAATGAGCAGTTCTTC	TRBJ2-1	.	TRBV30	.
CASSYPEGTGELFF	TGTGCCAGCAGTTACCCGGAGGGGACCGGGGAGCTGTTTTTT	TRBJ2-2	.	TRBV6-5	few
CASSQDAAINEKLFF	TGCGCCAGCAGCCAAGATGCAGCGATTAATGAAAAACTGTTTTTT	TRBJ1-4	.	TRBV4-1	.
CASSLAGAGNTGELFF	TGTGCCAGCAGCTTAGCGGGAGCGGGGAACACCGGGGAGCTGTTTTTT	TRBJ2-2	.	TRBV7-2	.
CASSYSLGYEQYF	TGTGCCAGCAGTTACTCGCTAGGCTACGAGCAGTACTTC	TRBJ2-7	.	TRBV6-5	few
CASSRDRLNTEAFF	TGTGCCAGTAGTAGGGACAGATTGAACACTGAAGCTTTCTTT	TRBJ1-1	TRBD1	TRBV19	.
CASSRQTGTGGGYTF	TGTGCCAGCAGTCGACAAACCGGGACAGGGGGCGGCTACACCTTC	TRBJ1-2	TRBD1	TRBV27	.
CASSLRIAGSGEQYF	TGTGCCAGCAGCTTACGTATAGCGGGGTCGGGGGAGCAGTACTTC	TRBJ2-7	TRBD2	TRBV7-2	.
CASSPPSQGGTEAFF	TGTGCCAGCTCACCACCGTCGCAGGGAGGCACTGAAGCTTTCTTT	TRBJ1-1	.	TRBV18	.
CASSQTSGGHNEQFF	TGTGCCAGCAGCCAAACTAGCGGGGGTCACAATGAGCAGTTCTTC	TRBJ2-1	TRBD2	TRBV14	.
CASKTENTGELFF	TGTGCCAGCAAAACAGAGAACACCGGGGAGCTGTTTTTT	TRBJ2-2	.	TRBV28	.
CASSAGHRGLITGELFF	TGTGCCAGCAGCGCAGGTCACAGGGGGCTGATCACCGGGGAGCTGTTTTTT	TRBJ2-2	TRBD1	TRBV7-7	.
CASSSRENTEAFF	TGTGCCAGCAGCTCCAGGGAGAACACTGAAGCTTTCTTT	TRBJ1-1	.	TRBV11-3	.
CASSYGGQQGTYEQYF	TGTGCCAGCAGTTACGGGGGACAACAGGGGACTTACGAGCAGTACTTC	TRBJ2-7	.	TRBV6-6	once
CASSYSWGNEKLFF	TGTGCCAGCAGTTACTCTTGGGGCAATGAAAAACTGTTTTTT	TRBJ1-4	.	TRBV6-5	.
CASSPQGQPQHF	TGTGCCAGCAGCCCTCAGGGGCAGCCCCAGCATTTT	TRBJ1-5	.	TRBV7-9	few
CASSLGGTTTTNEKLFF	TGTGCCAGCAGCTTAGGGGGGACTACTACAACTAATGAAAAACTGTTTTTT	TRBJ1-4	.	TRBV7-9	.
CASSPTEGSSYEQYF	TGTGCCAGCAGCCCCACCGAGGGGAGCTCCTACGAGCAGTACTTC	TRBJ2-7	.	TRBV7-8	.
CSVEPNTEAFF	TGCAGCGTAGAGCCTAACACTGAAGCTTTCTTT	TRBJ1-1	.	TRBV29-1	.
CASSLGDSLYNEQFF	TGTGCCAGCAGCTTAGGTGACAGTTTATACAATGAGCAGTTCTTC	TRBJ2-1	.	TRBV7-2	.
CASSLRLAGVPIPGGETQYF	TGCGCCAGCAGCTTGAGACTAGCGGGGGTCCCTATCCCCGGAGGGGAGACCCAGTACTTC	TRBJ2-5	TRBD2	TRBV5-1	few
CASSGQGSGNTIYF	TGTGCCAGCAGTGGACAGGGGAGTGGCAACACCATATATTTT	TRBJ1-3	TRBD1	TRBV2	.